A single sample gave rise to the 32 T cell receptor beta chains below, sequenced in a study of beta chain features in type 1 diabetes. All of the isolated RNA was reverse transcribed, so expressed TCRB transcripts were sequenced. Only in-frame clones appear in the TCRdb table, and some are missing; sequencing was by immunoSEQ multiplex PCR. The sample shows approximately 84,000 clones, about 32% of them seen only once. Sequences were obtained from stem cell memory CD4+ T cells from blood. The receptor set was obtained from a woman younger than 30 in good health.

The chain has TRBV7-6 and TRBJ2-5; D uncertain. Germline V CDR1 and CDR2: SGHVS, FNYEAQ. The CDR3 covers 14 residues. With 5 bases removed from V and 0 bases from J, the gap between germline ends came to 10 bases. CDR3 protein: CASSQRLDQETQYF. The CDR3 DNA reads as TGTGCCAGCAGCCAGAGGCTTGACCAAGAGACCCAGTACTTC. The variable domain in full, with the rest retrieved from reference TRBV7-6 and TRBJ2-5, is GAGVSQSPRYKVTKRGQDVALRCDPISGHVSLYWYRQALGQGPEFLTYFNYEAQQDKSGLPNDRFSAERPEGSISTLTIQRTEQRDSAMYRCASSQRLDQETQYFGPGTRLLVL.

The chain carries TRBV19 and TRBJ1-2; D ambiguous. V gave up 6 bases and J gave up 0 bases, with 17 bases separating them. This CDR3 has 16 amino acids. Germline V gene sequence: CDR1 LNHDA, CDR2 SQIVND (reference sequence). The CDR3 DNA reads as TGTGCCAGTAGCTCTTCCTGGTACTTCACTAACTATGGCTACACCTTC. It translates to CASSSSWYFTNYGYTF.

The J gene is TRBJ2-1, the V gene TRBV9; 11 bases agree with TRBD2. CDR3 length: 16 residues. J was trimmed by 9 bases and V by 1 base; bases with no gene match: 9. Germline V gives CDR1 SGDLS, CDR2 YYNGEE. The CDR3 DNA follows: TGTGCCAGCAGCGTAATACCTAGCGGGGGGCGGGGTGAGCAGTTCTTC. Its translation is CASSVIPSGGRGEQFF.

This clone was counted only a few times. This chain uses TRBV2 with TRBJ2-3, with no clear D. There are 14 residues in the CDR3. The V end was cut by 4 bases, the J end by 1 base, with 9 bases between. The germline gives CDR1 SNHLY, CDR2 FYNNEI. CDR3 bases: TGTGCCAGCAGTGTCGAGCTGGGCACAGATACGCAGTATTTT. Protein product: CASSVELGTDTQYF.

The chain carries TRBV30 and TRBJ1-1; D is ambiguous. Germline CDR1 is GTSNPN and CDR2 is SVGIG (reference sequence). CDR3 length: 14 amino acids. V dropped 0 bases and J dropped 1 base, with 9 bases sitting between them. CDR3 in amino acids: CAWSVRGQNTEAFF. The CDR3 nucleotides read TGTGCCTGGAGTGTACGAGGGCAGAACACTGAAGCTTTCTTT.

This chain uses TRBV5-4 with TRBJ1-1; D ambiguous. Trimming left V 0 bases short and J 5 bases short, with 14 bases between. The CDR3 runs to 15 residues. Germline V CDR1 and CDR2: SGHNT, YYREEE (reference sequence). CDR3 DNA: TGTGCCAGCAGCTTGGGGTGGCCCAGTCGAACTGAAGCTTTCTTT. Translating gives CASSLGWPSRTEAFF. Filled out from reference TRBV5-4 and TRBJ1-1, the complete variable domain reads ETGVTQSPTHLIKTRGQQVTLRCSSQSGHNTVSWYQQALGQGPQFIFQYYREEENGRGNFPPRFSGLQFPNYSSELNVNALELDDSALYLCASSLGWPSRTEAFFGQGTRLTVV.

This chain uses TRBV5-6 with TRBJ2-7; D is possibly TRBD2 (6 bases). The CDR3 sequence is 13 residues long. Trimming took off 4 bases at V and 7 bases at J, with 15 bases between the two ends. Germline V CDR1 and CDR2: SGHDT, YYEEEE. CDR3 bases: TGTGCCAGCAGCCTTAGGGACTTTAGAGAGCAGTACTTC. It encodes CASSLRDFREQYF.

This clone has a handful of counts. The CDR3 region is CSVARGGREKLFF. CDR3 nucleotide sequence: TGCAGCGTTGCGCGCGGGGGTAGAGAAAAACTGTTTTTT. The chain carries TRBV29-1 and TRBJ1-4; maybe TRBD1 (5 bases). Trimming took 4 bases from V and 8 from J, leaving 14 bases between them. CDR1 and CDR2 from the germline V gene are SQVTM and ANQGSEA. The CDR3 consists of 13 residues.

This clone was recorded a few times. J is TRBJ1-4 and V is TRBV7-9; possibly TRBD1 for D (5 bases). Germline V gene lookup returns CDR1 SEHNR and CDR2 FQNEAQ (reference sequence). CDR3 size: 14 residues. Between the trimmed V and J ends, which lost 1 base and 6 bases, there was a span of 9 bases. As DNA, the CDR3 is TGTGCCAGCAGCTTAGTCGGCAGGGATGAAAAACTGTTTTTT. Translation: CASSLVGRDEKLFF.

For the CDR3, the DNA is TGTGCCAGCAGCTTAGTGAGGCGGGAGGGCCCCACCTACGAGCAGTACTTC. Residues: CASSLVRREGPTYEQYF. The rearrangement uses TRBV7-2 and TRBJ2-7, with 9 positions matching TRBD2. Germline V lookup: CDR1 SGHTA, CDR2 FQGNSA. The CDR3 is 17 amino acids. J was trimmed by 2 bases and V by 1 base; bases with no gene match: 9.

This clone came up a few times. The V and J genes are TRBV5-1 and TRBJ1-1; D not certain. The germline V and J ends were trimmed by 3 bases and 3 bases, with 9 bases remaining between them. Germline V gene lookup returns CDR1 SGHRS and CDR2 YFSETQ. The CDR3 is 13 amino acids. CDR3 in DNA: TGCGCCAGCAGCTCCTACTCGGACACTGAAGCTTTCTTT. It codes for CASSSYSDTEAFF.

This clone was counted only a few times. The chain carries TRBV30 and TRBJ2-3; D possibly corresponds to TRBD2 (6 bases). Germline CDR1 and CDR2: GTSNPN and SVGIG (reference sequence). The CDR3 runs 14 residues. V was trimmed by 4 bases and J by 2 bases, leaving 13 bases between them. The CDR3 DNA sequence: TGTGCCTGGAACCCTAGCGACCTCACAGATACGCAGTATTTT. Amino acid sequence: CAWNPSDLTDTQYF.

In this sample, this clone turned up a few times. The chain carries TRBV30 and TRBJ2-1; TRBD2 agrees at 7 bases. CDR1 GTSNPN and CDR2 SVGIG come from the germline V gene (reference sequence). This CDR3 is 14 amino acids long. J lost 6 bases, V lost 4 bases, and 9 bases had no gene match. The DNA of the CDR3 is TGTGCCTGGAATAGGGGCGGGAGCCGCAATGAGCAGTTCTTC. Protein product: CAWNRGGSRNEQFF.

The gene calls are TRBV5-4 and TRBJ1-2; 10 nucleotides align to TRBD1. V lost 0 bases, J lost 3 bases, and 5 bases stayed unmatched. CDR1 and CDR2 (germline): SGHNT, YYREEE (reference sequence). CDR3 length: 16 amino acids. CDR3 nucleotides: TGTGCCAGCAGCTTGGCCGGGACAGGGGATGACTATGGCTACACCTTC. Translating gives CASSLAGTGDDYGYTF.

This clone was recorded a few times. This chain links TRBV7-3 with TRBJ2-1; D is ambiguous. CDR3 size: 16 residues. Germline assignment: CDR1 SGHTA and CDR2 FQGTGA. V lost 5 bases, J lost 5 bases, and 19 bases lay in between. The CDR3: CASSPLPLTYNNEQFF. The CDR3 DNA reads TGTGCCAGCAGCCCTCTACCGTTAACCTATAACAATGAGCAGTTCTTC. The full variable domain, with the rest looked up from reference TRBV7-3 and TRBJ2-1, is GAGVSQTPSNKVTEKGKYVELRCDPISGHTALYWYRQSLGQGPEFLIYFQGTGAADDSGLPNDRFFAVRPEGSVSTLKIQRTERGDSAVYLCASSPLPLTYNNEQFFGPGTRLTVL.

CDR3 sequence (DNA): TGTGCCATCAGCCCCGGGACAGGGACCTCCGGGGAGCTGTTTTTT. Protein product: CAISPGTGTSGELFF. The gene calls are TRBV10-3 and TRBJ2-2; 9 bases agree with TRBD1. The CDR3 consists of 15 residues. CDR1 and CDR2 (germline): ENHRY, SYGVKD. After removal of 6 bases from V and 6 bases from J, the junction contained 8 bases not matched to a gene.

This clone has a handful of counts. The chain uses TRBV9 and TRBJ2-7; TRBD2 might be the D (5 bases). V lost 0 bases, J lost 3 bases, and 13 bases lay in between. The CDR3 loop spans 15 amino acids. The germline gives CDR1 SGDLS, CDR2 YYNGEE. The CDR3 DNA reads as TGTGCCAGCAGCGTAGATCCAGCGGCTTACTACGAGCAGTACTTC. This encodes CASSVDPAAYYEQYF.

The chain employs TRBV28 and TRBJ1-1; maybe TRBD1 (6 bases). The CDR3 is 15 residues long. Germline V CDR1 and CDR2: MDHEN, SYDVKM. V lost 2 bases to trimming and J lost 4 bases, with 14 bases between them. CDR3 residues: CASSLGGAAVTEAFF. CDR3 bases: TGTGCCAGCAGTTTAGGGGGGGCGGCCGTCACTGAAGCTTTCTTT.

The chain combines TRBV5-1 with TRBJ2-1, with 12 bases aligning to TRBD2. In germline, CDR1 is SGHRS, CDR2 YFSETQ. The CDR3 sequence is 16 residues long. The V and J ends lost 4 bases and 4 bases, in that order; junction bases with no gene match: 6. CDR3 sequence reads: CASSRSGLAGYNEQFF. The CDR3 DNA sequence: TGCGCCAGCAGCCGGTCAGGACTAGCGGGATACAATGAGCAGTTCTTC.

V usage is TRBV7-9 and J usage is TRBJ1-1; possible D gene TRBD1, 6 bases. Germline lookup yields CDR1 SEHNR and CDR2 FQNEAQ (reference sequence). This CDR3 has 15 residues. Trimming left V 3 bases short and J 9 bases short, with 20 bases between. The CDR3 region is CASSFEQGSSGKAFF. Written as DNA, the CDR3 is TGTGCCAGCAGCTTTGAACAGGGTTCCAGTGGGAAAGCTTTCTTT.

This clone was recorded a few times. V usage is TRBV6-1 and J usage is TRBJ2-6, with 8 bases matching TRBD1. This CDR3 contains 14 residues. The V gene's germline CDR1 is MNHNS and CDR2 SASEGT. Trimming cost V 6 bases and J 6 bases; bases outside gene matches: 4. CDR3 bases: TGTGCCAGCAGCGGACAGGGATCGGCCAACGTCCTGACTTTC. It yields the protein CASSGQGSANVLTF.

The table lists this clone with a few counts. The CDR3 spells CASRDRVINEQFF. In DNA form, the CDR3 reads TGTGCCTCCAGGGACAGGGTAATCAATGAGCAGTTCTTC. The chain carries TRBV30 and TRBJ2-1; TRBD1 matches 9 bases. V shed 7 bases, J shed 6 bases, and the junction held 7 bases outside the gene matches. Germline-derived CDR1 and CDR2 are GTSNPN and SVGIG (reference sequence). There are 13 residues in the CDR3.

The table lists this clone with a few counts. The V and J genes are TRBV5-1 and TRBJ2-2, with D perhaps TRBD2 (5 bases). Germline loops: CDR1 SGHRS, CDR2 YFSETQ. The CDR3 runs 14 residues. V was clipped by 2 bases and J by 0 bases, with 5 bases between them. The CDR3 DNA reads as TGCGCCAGCAGCTTACTAGCGAACACCGGGGAGCTGTTTTTT. It translates to CASSLLANTGELFF.

This chain links TRBV9 with TRBJ2-4; 9 nucleotides match TRBD2. The germline V gene encodes CDR1 SGDLS and CDR2 YYNGEE. This CDR3 has 15 residues. Unmatched junction bases numbered 3, after V lost 1 base and J lost 4 bases. The CDR3 nucleotides are TGTGCCAGCAGCGTATCCAGCGGGGGGAAAAACATTCAGTACTTC. Its translation is CASSVSSGGKNIQYF.

The chain uses TRBV6-6 and TRBJ2-7, with 10 bases that match TRBD2. Germline CDR1 is MNHNY and CDR2 is SVGAGI (reference sequence). J lost 6 bases, V lost 2 bases, and 10 bases had no gene match. The CDR3 totals 16 residues. The CDR3 region is CASSYPPGSGRVEQYF. The CDR3 nucleotides read TGTGCCAGCAGTTACCCCCCGGGGAGCGGGAGGGTCGAGCAGTACTTC.

This chain joins TRBV5-3 and TRBJ2-1; a possible D gene is TRBD2 (5 bases). TRBV5-3 is placed among ORFs of uncertain function. This CDR3 is 14 amino acids long. Between the trimmed V and J ends, which lost 3 bases and 2 bases, there was a span of 9 bases. The CDR3 loop reads CARSSSGAYNEQFF. In DNA, the CDR3 is TGTGCCAGAAGCTCGAGCGGAGCCTACAATGAGCAGTTCTTC.

This clone was detected a few times. The J gene is TRBJ1-5, the V gene TRBV5-1; D remains ambiguous. The V gene's germline CDR1 is SGHRS and CDR2 YFSETQ. This CDR3 spans 16 amino acids. V lost 0 bases and J 2 bases, leaving 12 bases between the germline ends. The CDR3 loop is CASSLGLSGGNQPQHF. The CDR3, as DNA: TGCGCCAGCAGCTTGGGGTTATCGGGAGGCAATCAGCCCCAGCATTTT.

A few counts support this clone. This rearrangement joins TRBV2 to TRBJ2-1; tentative D call: TRBD2 (5 bases). There are 18 residues in the CDR3. With 3 bases removed from V and 5 bases from J, the gap between germline ends came to 23 bases. Germline-derived CDR1 and CDR2 are SNHLY and FYNNEI. In DNA, the CDR3 is TGTGCCAGCAGTGATTTACCCGGGCCCGGGCACGGGAACAATGAGCAGTTCTTC. Translated: CASSDLPGPGHGNNEQFF.

This clone showed up just once. The CDR3 bases are TGTGCCAGCAGCTTGGAACAGAACACTGAAGCTTTCTTT. It specifies CASSLEQNTEAFF. The rearrangement uses TRBV5-4 and TRBJ1-1; D remains unclear. The CDR3 loop spans 13 amino acids. The germline gives CDR1 SGHNT, CDR2 YYREEE (reference sequence). The V end was cut by 0 bases, the J end by 1 base, with 4 bases between.

In this sample, this clone turned up a few times. The chain joins TRBV5-1 to TRBJ2-3, with a possible D match to TRBD2 (6 bases). V lost 4 bases and J 5 bases, leaving 20 bases between the germline ends. Per germline, CDR1 SGHRS and CDR2 YFSETQ. CDR3 size: 16 residues. The CDR3 loop is CASSTVLRDGGDTQYF. The CDR3 DNA reads as TGCGCCAGCAGCACCGTTCTTCGAGACGGGGGAGATACGCAGTATTTT. The variable domain in full, completed from reference TRBV5-1 and TRBJ2-3, reads KAGVTQTPRYLIKTRGQQVTLSCSPISGHRSVSWYQQTPGQGLQFLFEYFSETQRNKGNFPGRFSGRQFSNSRSEMNVSTLELGDSALYLCASSTVLRDGGDTQYFGPGTRLTVL.

The chain has TRBV29-1 and TRBJ2-1; D possibly corresponds to TRBD1 (5 bases). The CDR3 has 13 residues. CDR1 is SQVTM, CDR2 ANQGSEA, per germline. V gave up 4 bases and J gave up 0 bases, with 7 bases separating them. CDR3 DNA: TGCAGCGTTGTTCAGGGCTCCTACAATGAGCAGTTCTTC. Protein: CSVVQGSYNEQFF.

CDR3 nucleotides: TGTGCCAGCAGCCAAGAGGGCGGGAGTGGCACCGGGGAGCTGTTTTTT. This sequence encodes CASSQEGGSGTGELFF. The V call is TRBV4-2, the J call TRBJ2-2; the match to TRBD2 covers 7 bases. Germline V gene sequence: CDR1 LGHNA, CDR2 YNFKEQ. V trimming: 0 bases; J trimming: 4 bases; junction bases outside the gene matches: 5. This CDR3 region has 16 residues.